The following is a T cell receptor (beta chain) sequence with its context. The data belong to a study of blood T cells in healthy people across ages. Germline V gene lookup returns CDR1 DFQATT and CDR2 SNEGSKA (reference sequence). The CDR3 length is 14 residues. V was pared by 2 bases and J by 7 bases, with 18 bases between. PCR was performed a second time for about 7 to 12 cycles using a sample-barcoded 5' primer and a J-beta primer mix. TCRdb passed the 5' RACE reads through MiXCR, listing each CDR3 protein once. Of about 800,000 distinct CDR3 sequences in the sample, about 42% were seen once. The TCR originated in a man at least 80 years old in good health. The J gene is TRBJ2-7, the V gene TRBV20-1; no clear D gene. Sequences were obtained from blood. DNA for the CDR3: TGCAGTGCTAGAAAAACAGACAACCCTAGAGAGCAGTACTTC. It specifies CSARKTDNPREQYF.